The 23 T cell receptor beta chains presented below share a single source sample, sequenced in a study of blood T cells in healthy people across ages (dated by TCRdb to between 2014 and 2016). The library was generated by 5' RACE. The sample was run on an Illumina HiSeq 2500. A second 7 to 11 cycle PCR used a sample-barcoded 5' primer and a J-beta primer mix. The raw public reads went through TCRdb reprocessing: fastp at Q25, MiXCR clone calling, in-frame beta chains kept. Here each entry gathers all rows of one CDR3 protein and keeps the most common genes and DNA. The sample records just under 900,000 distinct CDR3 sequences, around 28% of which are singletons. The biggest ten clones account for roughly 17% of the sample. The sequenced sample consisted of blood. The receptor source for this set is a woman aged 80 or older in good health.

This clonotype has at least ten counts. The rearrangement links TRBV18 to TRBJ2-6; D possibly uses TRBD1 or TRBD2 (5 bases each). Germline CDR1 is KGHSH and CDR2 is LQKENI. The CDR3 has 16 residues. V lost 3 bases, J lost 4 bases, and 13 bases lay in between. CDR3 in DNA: TGTGCCAGCTCACCGGGACGGACTGTCGGGGCCAACGTCCTGACTTTC. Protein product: CASSPGRTVGANVLTF. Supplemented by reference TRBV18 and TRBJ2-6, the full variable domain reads NAGVMQNPRHLVRRRGQEARLRCSPMKGHSHVYWYRQLPEEGLKFMVYLQKENIIDESGMPKERFSAEFPKEGPSILRIQQVVRGDSAAYFCASSPGRTVGANVLTFGAGSRLTVL.

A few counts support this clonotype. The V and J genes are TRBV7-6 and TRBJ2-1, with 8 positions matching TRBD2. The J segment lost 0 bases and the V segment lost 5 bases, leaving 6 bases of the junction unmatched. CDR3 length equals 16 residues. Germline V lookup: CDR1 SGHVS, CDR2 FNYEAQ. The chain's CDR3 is CASSREGRSSYNEQFF. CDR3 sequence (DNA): TGTGCCAGCAGCCGGGAGGGGCGGAGCTCCTACAATGAGCAGTTCTTC.

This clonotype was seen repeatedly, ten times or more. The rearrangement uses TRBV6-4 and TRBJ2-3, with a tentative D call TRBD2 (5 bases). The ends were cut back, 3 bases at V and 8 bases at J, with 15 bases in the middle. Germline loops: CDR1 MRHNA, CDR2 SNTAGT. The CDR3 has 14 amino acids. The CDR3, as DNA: TGTGCCAGCAGTGAAGGTCCTTCGGGAAGTACGCAGTATTTT. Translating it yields CASSEGPSGSTQYF.

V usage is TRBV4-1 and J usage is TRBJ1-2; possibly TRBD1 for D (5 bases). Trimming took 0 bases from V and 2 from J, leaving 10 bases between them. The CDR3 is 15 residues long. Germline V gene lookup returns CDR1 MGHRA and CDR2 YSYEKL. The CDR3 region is CASSQDRDGNYGYTF. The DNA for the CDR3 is TGCGCCAGCAGCCAAGATAGGGACGGCAACTATGGCTACACCTTC.

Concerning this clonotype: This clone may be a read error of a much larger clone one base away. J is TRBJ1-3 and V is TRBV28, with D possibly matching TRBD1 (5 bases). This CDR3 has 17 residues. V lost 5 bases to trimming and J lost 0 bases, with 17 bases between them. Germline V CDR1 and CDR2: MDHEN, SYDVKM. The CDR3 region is CASSLAGGISSGNTIYF. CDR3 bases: TGTGCCAGCAGTCTTGCCGGGGGGATCAGCTCTGGAAACACCATATATTTT.

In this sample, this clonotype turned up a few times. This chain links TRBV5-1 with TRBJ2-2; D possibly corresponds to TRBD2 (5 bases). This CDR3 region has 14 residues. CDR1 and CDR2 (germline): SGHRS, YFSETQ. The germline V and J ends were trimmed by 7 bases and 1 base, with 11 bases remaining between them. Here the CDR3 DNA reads TGCGCCAGCCTCGAAGCGGAGAACACCGGGGAGCTGTTTTTT. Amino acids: CASLEAENTGELFF.

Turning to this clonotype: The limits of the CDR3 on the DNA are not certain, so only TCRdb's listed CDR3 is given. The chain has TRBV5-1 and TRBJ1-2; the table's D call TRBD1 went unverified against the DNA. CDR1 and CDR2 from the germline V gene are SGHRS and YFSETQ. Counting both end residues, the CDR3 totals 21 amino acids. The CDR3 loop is CASSLEWGRGGYTFGSGTTNF.

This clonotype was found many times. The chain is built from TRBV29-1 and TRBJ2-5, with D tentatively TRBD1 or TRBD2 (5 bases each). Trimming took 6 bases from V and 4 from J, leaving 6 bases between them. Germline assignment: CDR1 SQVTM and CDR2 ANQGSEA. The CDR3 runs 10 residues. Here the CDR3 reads CSVGVETQYF. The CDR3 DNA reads TGCAGCGTGGGGGTAGAGACCCAGTACTTC. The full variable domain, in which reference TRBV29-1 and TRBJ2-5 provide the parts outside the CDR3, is SAVISQKPSRDICQRGTSLTIQCQVDSQVTMMFWYRQQPGQSLTLIATANQGSEATYESGFVIDKFPISRPNLTFSTLTVSNMSPEDSSIYLCSVGVETQYFGPGTRLLVL.

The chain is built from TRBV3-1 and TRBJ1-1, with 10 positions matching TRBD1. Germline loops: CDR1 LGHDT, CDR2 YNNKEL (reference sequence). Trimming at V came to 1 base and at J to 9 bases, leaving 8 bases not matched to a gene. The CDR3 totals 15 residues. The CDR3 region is CASSQAGQGRNQAFF. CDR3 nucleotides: TGTGCCAGCAGCCAAGCGGGACAGGGGCGCAATCAAGCTTTCTTT. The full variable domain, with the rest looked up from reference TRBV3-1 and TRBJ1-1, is DTAVSQTPKYLVTQMGNDKSIKCEQNLGHDTMYWYKQDSKKFLKIMFSYNNKELIINETVPNRFSPKSPDKAHLNLHINSLELGDSAVYFCASSQAGQGRNQAFFGQGTRLTVV.

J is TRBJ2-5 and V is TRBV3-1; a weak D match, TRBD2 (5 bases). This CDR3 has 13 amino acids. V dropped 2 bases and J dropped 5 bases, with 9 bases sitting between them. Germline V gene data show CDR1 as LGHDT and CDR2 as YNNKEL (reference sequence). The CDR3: CASSQRRFETQYF. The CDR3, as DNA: TGTGCCAGCAGCCAACGGAGGTTTGAGACCCAGTACTTC.

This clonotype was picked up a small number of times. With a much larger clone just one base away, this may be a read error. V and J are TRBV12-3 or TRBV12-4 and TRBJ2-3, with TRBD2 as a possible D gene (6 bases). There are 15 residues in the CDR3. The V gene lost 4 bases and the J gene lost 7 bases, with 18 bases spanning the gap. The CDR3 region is CASSSRDSPKYTQYF. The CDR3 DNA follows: TGTGCCAGCAGTTCTCGGGACTCTCCTAAATATACGCAGTATTTT.

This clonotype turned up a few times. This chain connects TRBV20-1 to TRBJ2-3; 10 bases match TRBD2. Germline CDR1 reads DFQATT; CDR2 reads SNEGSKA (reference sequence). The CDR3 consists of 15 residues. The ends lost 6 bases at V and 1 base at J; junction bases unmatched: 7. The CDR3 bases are TGCAGTGCGACTAGGGGGACTAGCGGCACAGATACGCAGTATTTT. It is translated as CSATRGTSGTDTQYF.

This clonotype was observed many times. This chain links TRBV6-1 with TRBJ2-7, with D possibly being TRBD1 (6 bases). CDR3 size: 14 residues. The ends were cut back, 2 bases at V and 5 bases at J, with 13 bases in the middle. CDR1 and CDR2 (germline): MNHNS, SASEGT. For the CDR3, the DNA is TGTGCCAGCAGTGAAACCTTCCACAGGGACGAGCAGTACTTC. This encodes CASSETFHRDEQYF.

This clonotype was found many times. CDR3 loop: CASSYREESYEQYF. In DNA form, the CDR3 reads TGTGCCAGCAGCTACAGGGAAGAGTCCTACGAGCAGTACTTC. The V and J genes are TRBV5-5 and TRBJ2-7; the D gene is possibly TRBD1 (6 bases). V was pared by 3 bases and J by 1 base, with 11 bases between. Looked up from germline, CDR1 is SGHKS and CDR2 is YYEKEE (reference sequence). The length of the CDR3 is 14 residues.

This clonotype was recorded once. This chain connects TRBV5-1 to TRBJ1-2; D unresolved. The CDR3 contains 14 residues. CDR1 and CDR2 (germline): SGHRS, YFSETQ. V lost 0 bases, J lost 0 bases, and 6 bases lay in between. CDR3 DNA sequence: TGCGCCAGCAGCTTGGAACGGTCTAACTATGGCTACACCTTC. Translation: CASSLERSNYGYTF.

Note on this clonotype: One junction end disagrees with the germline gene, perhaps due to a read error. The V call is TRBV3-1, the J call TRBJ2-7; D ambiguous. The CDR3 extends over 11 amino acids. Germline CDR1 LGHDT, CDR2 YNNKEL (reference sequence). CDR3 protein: CACSQVSEQYF. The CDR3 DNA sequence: TGTGCCTGCAGCCAAGTATCCGAGCAGTACTTC.

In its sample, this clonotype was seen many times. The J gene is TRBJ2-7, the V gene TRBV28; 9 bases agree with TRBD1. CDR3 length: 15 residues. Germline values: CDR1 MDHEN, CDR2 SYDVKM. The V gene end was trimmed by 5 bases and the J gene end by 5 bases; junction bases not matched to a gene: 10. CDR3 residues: CASSRTGTGLNEQYF. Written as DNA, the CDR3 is TGTGCCAGCAGTCGGACCGGGACAGGGCTCAACGAGCAGTACTTC.

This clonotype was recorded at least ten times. As DNA, the CDR3 is TGTGCCAGCAGTGTCCCAGACAGGCTCAAGGAGACCCAGTACTTC. Encoded protein: CASSVPDRLKETQYF. J is TRBJ2-5 and V is TRBV6-1; possibly TRBD1 for D (6 bases). V was clipped by 4 bases and J by 5 bases, with 17 bases between them. Germline assignment: CDR1 MNHNS and CDR2 SASEGT. The CDR3 has 15 residues.

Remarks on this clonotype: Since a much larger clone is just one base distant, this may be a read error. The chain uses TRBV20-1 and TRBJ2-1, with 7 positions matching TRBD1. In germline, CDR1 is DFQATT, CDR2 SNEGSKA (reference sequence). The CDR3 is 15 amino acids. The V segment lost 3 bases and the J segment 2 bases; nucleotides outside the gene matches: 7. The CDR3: CSASMDQGAYNEQFF. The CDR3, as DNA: TGCAGTGCTAGTATGGACCAGGGGGCCTACAATGAGCAGTTCTTC.

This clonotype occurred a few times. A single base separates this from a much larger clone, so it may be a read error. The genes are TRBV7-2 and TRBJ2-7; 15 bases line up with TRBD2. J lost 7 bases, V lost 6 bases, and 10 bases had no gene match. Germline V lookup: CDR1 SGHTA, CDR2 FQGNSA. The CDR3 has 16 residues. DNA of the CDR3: TGTGCCAGCAGTCGCGGACTAGCGGGGGGGCAGAATGAGCAGTACTTC. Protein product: CASSRGLAGGQNEQYF.

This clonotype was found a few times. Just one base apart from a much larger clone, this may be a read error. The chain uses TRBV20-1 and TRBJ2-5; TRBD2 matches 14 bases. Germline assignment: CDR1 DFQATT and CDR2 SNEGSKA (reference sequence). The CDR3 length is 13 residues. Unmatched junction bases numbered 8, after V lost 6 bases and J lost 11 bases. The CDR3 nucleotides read TGCAGTGCGGGACTAGCGGGGGCCAATGAGCAGTACTTC. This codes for CSAGLAGANEQYF.

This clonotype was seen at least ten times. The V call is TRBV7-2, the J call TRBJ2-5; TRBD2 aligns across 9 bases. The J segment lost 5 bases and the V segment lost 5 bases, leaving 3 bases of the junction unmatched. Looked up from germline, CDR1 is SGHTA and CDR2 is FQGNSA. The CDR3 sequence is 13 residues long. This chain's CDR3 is CASSATSGETQYF. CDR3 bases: TGTGCCAGCAGCGCGACTAGCGGCGAGACCCAGTACTTC.

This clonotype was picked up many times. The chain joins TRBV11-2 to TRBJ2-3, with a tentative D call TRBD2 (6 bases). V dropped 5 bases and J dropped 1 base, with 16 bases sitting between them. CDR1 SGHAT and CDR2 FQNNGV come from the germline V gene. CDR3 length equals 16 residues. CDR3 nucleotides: TGTGCCAGCAGCCCGCCAAGGAGGGGTGGCACAGATACGCAGTATTTT. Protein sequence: CASSPPRRGGTDTQYF.